This T cell receptor beta chain was identified during a study of blood T cell repertoires in COVID-19. Overall study context: The United States, Italy and Spain were the sources of the acute and convalescent COVID-19 samples.

Germline values: CDR1 LNHDA, CDR2 SQIVND (reference sequence). The CDR3 has 14 amino acids. Trimming removed 8 bases from V and 6 bases from J; junction bases left unmatched: 9. The authors' processing: Estimates of nucleated cell counts were drawn from the amplification of reference gene primers. Measured with immunoSEQ multiplex PCR; TCRdb has only the in-frame clones, and not every one. That table is the source of V, J and clone size, and D and trimming were worked out from the DNA. The sample shows 200,000 to 250,000 clones, approximately 88% of them seen only once. The source is a man aged 60 to 75 who had recovered from COVID-19. Material for sequencing was peripheral blood. The chain has TRBV19 and TRBJ1-5; TRBD1 matches at 8 bases. The CDR3 coding sequence is TGTGCCAGTTCCTCTCAGGGGGCGCCTCAGCCCCAGCATTTT. Its translation: CASSSQGAPQPQHF.